These T cell receptor beta chains were read from a single sample in a study of cytomegalovirus exposure and HLA in healthy donors. Profiling relied on immunoSEQ multiplex PCR, and the TCRdb table lists in-frame clones only, not all of them. The sample yields about 150,000 clones, 78% seen once. Material for sequencing was PBMCs. The receptor source for this set is a woman in her forties in good health and CMV-seronegative. The CDR3 runs from the conserved cysteine through the conserved F or W. Each record gives: D gene, J gene, clone size, V gene, CDR3 DNA, CDR3 protein. The D gene is left open where the match is weak. The listing skips clone size in some rows; elsewhere it reads once, few, many or a size class.

D gene: TRBD1; J gene: TRBJ1-2; clone size: NA; V gene: TRBV6-5; CDR3 DNA: TGTGCCAGCAGGGGAACAGGGGCCTATGGCTACACCTTC; CDR3 protein: CASRGTGAYGYTF
D gene: NA; J gene: TRBJ1-5; clone size: NA; V gene: TRBV6-5; CDR3 DNA: TGTGCCAGCGGACAAACCGGGACATCCGATCAGCCCCAGCATTTT; CDR3 protein: CASGQTGTSDQPQHF
D gene: TRBD2; J gene: TRBJ2-3; clone size: NA; V gene: TRBV4-1; CDR3 DNA: TGCGCCAGCAGCCCTCTCTGGAGCGGGTTAGCGGGGGGCCTCACAGATACGCAGTATTTT; CDR3 protein: CASSPLWSGLAGGLTDTQYF
D gene: NA; J gene: TRBJ2-6; clone size: NA; V gene: TRBV9; CDR3 DNA: TGTGCCAGCAGCGAGCGAGGAGTCGGGTCTGGGGCCAACGTCCTGACTTTC; CDR3 protein: CASSERGVGSGANVLTF
D gene: NA; J gene: TRBJ1-6; clone size: NA; V gene: TRBV6-5; CDR3 DNA: TGTGCCAGCAGTTACTCTGCGGACACCTATAATTCACCCCTCCACTTT; CDR3 protein: CASSYSADTYNSPLHF
D gene: NA; J gene: TRBJ1-6; clone size: NA; V gene: TRBV5-1; CDR3 DNA: TGCGCCAGCAGCTTGGAATCAGGGGACTATAATTCACCCCTCCACTTT; CDR3 protein: CASSLESGDYNSPLHF
D gene: NA; J gene: TRBJ1-5; clone size: NA; V gene: TRBV7-8; CDR3 DNA: TGTGCCAGCAGCCCAGCAGGAGGACAGTATAGCAATCAGCCCCAGCATTTT; CDR3 protein: CASSPAGGQYSNQPQHF
D gene: TRBD1; J gene: TRBJ1-5; clone size: once; V gene: TRBV6-1; CDR3 DNA: TGTGCCAGCAATAAGGACAGGGGATACAATCAGCCCCAGCATTTT; CDR3 protein: CASNKDRGYNQPQHF
D gene: NA; J gene: TRBJ2-1; clone size: NA; V gene: TRBV19; CDR3 DNA: TGTGCCACCCGGGGGTTCAGCCATGAGCAGTTCTTC; CDR3 protein: CATRGFSHEQFF
D gene: NA; J gene: TRBJ1-2; clone size: NA; V gene: TRBV5-6; CDR3 DNA: TGTGCCAGCAGCTTGTGGACACTTAACTATGGCTACACCTTC; CDR3 protein: CASSLWTLNYGYTF
D gene: NA; J gene: TRBJ2-7; clone size: NA; V gene: TRBV2; CDR3 DNA: TGTGCCAGCAGCCGAGGACAGCACGAGCAGTACTTC; CDR3 protein: CASSRGQHEQYF
D gene: TRBD1; J gene: TRBJ1-3; clone size: NA; V gene: TRBV10-3; CDR3 DNA: TGTGCCATCAGCCGACAGGGAAGTGGAAACACCATATATTTT; CDR3 protein: CAISRQGSGNTIYF
D gene: TRBD1; J gene: TRBJ1-6; clone size: NA; V gene: TRBV2; CDR3 DNA: TGTGCCAGCAGTGAGGACAGGGTCAATTCACCCCTCCACTTT; CDR3 protein: CASSEDRVNSPLHF
D gene: TRBD1; J gene: TRBJ1-1; clone size: NA; V gene: TRBV7-6; CDR3 DNA: TGTGCCAGCAGCTTAGCGCGGGACAGGGGGGGAGACACTGAAGCTTTCTTT; CDR3 protein: CASSLARDRGGDTEAFF
D gene: NA; J gene: TRBJ2-5; clone size: NA; V gene: TRBV6-5; CDR3 DNA: TGTGCCAGCAGTCCTCGCCGGACAGTCCGGGAGACCCAGTACTTC; CDR3 protein: CASSPRRTVRETQYF
D gene: NA; J gene: TRBJ1-2; clone size: NA; V gene: TRBV28; CDR3 DNA: TGTGCCAGCAGTCAAACAAGGGGGGGAGGCTACACCTTC; CDR3 protein: CASSQTRGGGYTF
D gene: NA; J gene: TRBJ1-1; clone size: NA; V gene: TRBV6-5; CDR3 DNA: TGTGCCAGCAGTTACTCGAAGTCCGGGGGTCTCCAAGCTTTCTTT; CDR3 protein: CASSYSKSGGLQAFF
D gene: TRBD2; J gene: TRBJ2-2; clone size: NA; V gene: TRBV13; CDR3 DNA: TGTGCCAGCGTGTCCCGGCTAGCGGGGGGCCGGAACACCGGGGAGCTGTTTTTT; CDR3 protein: CASVSRLAGGRNTGELFF
D gene: NA; J gene: TRBJ1-3; clone size: NA; V gene: TRBV4-1; CDR3 DNA: TGCGCCAGCAGCGTACCAGGGTCTGGAAACACCATATATTTT; CDR3 protein: CASSVPGSGNTIYF
D gene: TRBD2; J gene: TRBJ2-5; clone size: NA; V gene: TRBV11-2; CDR3 DNA: TGTGCCAGCAGCTTCCTAGCGGGGGGAGGAGAGACCCAGTACTTC; CDR3 protein: CASSFLAGGGETQYF
D gene: NA; J gene: TRBJ1-3; clone size: NA; V gene: TRBV7-9; CDR3 DNA: TGTGCCAGCAACAAACAGGAGAGCTCTGGAAACACCATATATTTT; CDR3 protein: CASNKQESSGNTIYF
D gene: NA; J gene: TRBJ2-2; clone size: NA; V gene: TRBV18; CDR3 DNA: TGTGCCAGCTCCATGGATCGGGCCGGGGAGCTGTTTTTT; CDR3 protein: CASSMDRAGELFF
D gene: TRBD1; J gene: TRBJ2-7; clone size: NA; V gene: TRBV14; CDR3 DNA: TGTGCCAGCAGCCAAGATGATATCCAGGGGGCTTACGAGCAGTACTTC; CDR3 protein: CASSQDDIQGAYEQYF
D gene: TRBD1; J gene: TRBJ2-1; clone size: NA; V gene: TRBV5-1; CDR3 DNA: TGCGCCAGCAGCTCCCGGACAGGCTGGAGCTCCTACAATGAGCAGTTCTTC; CDR3 protein: CASSSRTGWSSYNEQFF
D gene: NA; J gene: TRBJ2-7; clone size: NA; V gene: TRBV6-5; CDR3 DNA: TGTGCCAGCAGTTCCCTACGGTTATTCTACGAGCAGTACTTC; CDR3 protein: CASSSLRLFYEQYF
D gene: NA; J gene: TRBJ1-1; clone size: few; V gene: TRBV5-1; CDR3 DNA: TGCGCCAGCAGCTTGAACAGGGCGTTTTCTGAAGCTTTCTTT; CDR3 protein: CASSLNRAFSEAFF
D gene: NA; J gene: TRBJ2-7; clone size: NA; V gene: TRBV7-6; CDR3 DNA: TGTGCCAGCAGCTTAGACAGTGGGTCCTACGAGCAGTACTTC; CDR3 protein: CASSLDSGSYEQYF
D gene: NA; J gene: TRBJ2-3; clone size: NA; V gene: TRBV19; CDR3 DNA: TGTGCCAGTAGAAGGGCTAGCGGCACAGATACGCAGTATTTT; CDR3 protein: CASRRASGTDTQYF
D gene: NA; J gene: TRBJ2-5; clone size: NA; V gene: TRBV11-1; CDR3 DNA: TGTGCCAGCAGCTTTGGGGGACATGCGCAAGAGACCCAGTACTTC; CDR3 protein: CASSFGGHAQETQYF
D gene: NA; J gene: TRBJ2-5; clone size: NA; V gene: TRBV6-1; CDR3 DNA: TGTGCCAGCAGTGTCGACTACCAAGAGACCCAGTACTTC; CDR3 protein: CASSVDYQETQYF
D gene: NA; J gene: TRBJ1-1; clone size: NA; V gene: TRBV19; CDR3 DNA: TGTGCCAGTAGTATGAGGAATCTCAACACTGAAGCTTTCTTT; CDR3 protein: CASSMRNLNTEAFF
D gene: TRBD1; J gene: TRBJ1-2; clone size: NA; V gene: TRBV5-4; CDR3 DNA: TGTGCCAGCAGCACTCAGGGGACAGGGGAAGATTATGGCTACACCTTC; CDR3 protein: CASSTQGTGEDYGYTF
D gene: NA; J gene: TRBJ1-2; clone size: NA; V gene: TRBV2; CDR3 DNA: TGTGCCAGCAGCCCAGAACAGGGAGACTATGGCTACACCTTC; CDR3 protein: CASSPEQGDYGYTF
D gene: NA; J gene: TRBJ2-3; clone size: NA; V gene: TRBV5-1; CDR3 DNA: TGCGCCAGCAGCTTGGGGCTAGCCCAGGGCACAGATACGCAGTATTTT; CDR3 protein: CASSLGLAQGTDTQYF
D gene: NA; J gene: TRBJ2-5; clone size: NA; V gene: TRBV19; CDR3 DNA: TGTGCCAGTAGTAAGACCCCCGGGACACCAGACCAAGAGACCCAGTACTTC; CDR3 protein: CASSKTPGTPDQETQYF
D gene: NA; J gene: TRBJ2-6; clone size: few; V gene: TRBV7-3; CDR3 DNA: TGTGCCAGCAGCTTAGAGGGGGGGCTCTCTGGGGCCAACGTCCTGACTTTC; CDR3 protein: CASSLEGGLSGANVLTF
D gene: TRBD1; J gene: TRBJ1-1; clone size: once; V gene: TRBV29-1; CDR3 DNA: TGCAGCCCCTCCGGGACAGGGGGGCCCTTTTTT; CDR3 protein: CSPSGTGGPFF
D gene: NA; J gene: TRBJ2-7; clone size: NA; V gene: TRBV7-9; CDR3 DNA: TGTGCCAGCAGCTACATCGAACAGGGCTACGAGCAGTACTTC; CDR3 protein: CASSYIEQGYEQYF
D gene: NA; J gene: TRBJ1-1; clone size: NA; V gene: TRBV1; CDR3 DNA: TGCACCAGCAGCCAAGTCACAGGGGGTAGCTCCCCTGAAGCTTTCTTT; CDR3 protein: CTSSQVTGGSSPEAFF
D gene: NA; J gene: TRBJ1-4; clone size: NA; V gene: TRBV11-2; CDR3 DNA: TGTGCCAGCAGCTTGGGTAACAGTCCTGAAAAACTGTTTTTT; CDR3 protein: CASSLGNSPEKLFF
D gene: NA; J gene: TRBJ2-7; clone size: NA; V gene: TRBV5-1; CDR3 DNA: TGCGCCAGCAGCCAAGGGGCTGTTGGGCTTGAGCAGTACTTC; CDR3 protein: CASSQGAVGLEQYF
D gene: NA; J gene: TRBJ2-7; clone size: NA; V gene: TRBV20-1; CDR3 DNA: TGCAGTGCTAGATGGGGAGTCGAGCAGTACTTC; CDR3 protein: CSARWGVEQYF
D gene: TRBD1; J gene: TRBJ1-2; clone size: NA; V gene: TRBV19; CDR3 DNA: TGTGCCAGTAGTATAGCTCGGACAGGGACCTATGGCTACACCTTC; CDR3 protein: CASSIARTGTYGYTF
D gene: TRBD2; J gene: TRBJ2-1; clone size: NA; V gene: TRBV9; CDR3 DNA: TGTGCCAGCAGCGTAGCCCTAGCGGGGGGCGACTACAATGAGCAGTTCTTC; CDR3 protein: CASSVALAGGDYNEQFF
D gene: TRBD1; J gene: TRBJ1-1; clone size: few; V gene: TRBV7-9; CDR3 DNA: TGTGCCAGCAGCCCTAACAGGGGTACTGAAGCTTTCTTT; CDR3 protein: CASSPNRGTEAFF